This is a list of T cell receptor beta chains from one sample in a study of blood T cell repertoires in COVID-19. Clones were sequenced by immunoSEQ multiplex PCR, and TCRdb holds only the in-frame ones, with some missing. Counted here are 200,000 to 300,000 clones, around 84% occurring once; the ten biggest clones make up 4.2%. Input material: peripheral blood. These receptors came from a man aged 60 to 75 with acute or convalescent COVID-19. The conserved cysteine and the conserved F or W are not part of the CDR3 here. The order of the fields is J gene, V gene, CDR3 protein.

j_call: TRBJ1-1
v_call: TRBV2
cdr3_aa: ASSDGTRGEAF

j_call: TRBJ1-5
v_call: TRBV6-5
cdr3_aa: ASSYGSASNQPQH

j_call: TRBJ1-4
v_call: TRBV27
cdr3_aa: ASRGGAANEKLF

j_call: TRBJ1-2
v_call: TRBV4-3
cdr3_aa: ASSQDRFNYGYT

j_call: TRBJ2-3
v_call: TRBV2
cdr3_aa: ASSEEGSGGAGDTQY

j_call: TRBJ1-5
v_call: TRBV3-1/TRBV3-2
cdr3_aa: ASSQGSGIGGQPQH

j_call: TRBJ2-1
v_call: TRBV10-3
cdr3_aa: AISAGLANSYNEQF

j_call: TRBJ2-7
v_call: TRBV4-3
cdr3_aa: ASSQGQGGSYEQY

j_call: TRBJ1-2
v_call: TRBV7-2
cdr3_aa: ASSRGQDRGYT

j_call: TRBJ1-1
v_call: TRBV11-2
cdr3_aa: ASSLDGHLNTEAF

j_call: TRBJ2-3
v_call: TRBV6-6
cdr3_aa: ASSPAGGQDTQY

j_call: TRBJ1-6
v_call: TRBV6-2/TRBV6-3
cdr3_aa: ASSYSTESGVSSYNSPLH

j_call: TRBJ2-6
v_call: TRBV2
cdr3_aa: ASSEWPGAGANVLT

j_call: TRBJ2-7
v_call: TRBV7-2
cdr3_aa: ASSQTSGGLAVQY

j_call: TRBJ2-5
v_call: TRBV7-6
cdr3_aa: ASSLAALASETQY

j_call: TRBJ2-1
v_call: TRBV24-1
cdr3_aa: ATSDHDRGYEQF

j_call: TRBJ1-1
v_call: TRBV10-3
cdr3_aa: AISVTGITNTEAF

j_call: TRBJ2-7
v_call: TRBV11-2
cdr3_aa: ASRWAGGESSEQY

j_call: TRBJ1-1
v_call: TRBV24-1
cdr3_aa: ATRDGERPEAF

j_call: TRBJ2-2
v_call: TRBV30
cdr3_aa: AWSGKGAAGELF

j_call: TRBJ2-1
v_call: TRBV3-1/TRBV3-2
cdr3_aa: ASSQALAGGSYNEQF

j_call: TRBJ2-1
v_call: TRBV6-2/TRBV6-3
cdr3_aa: ASSYHRRGGRGNEQF

j_call: TRBJ2-5
v_call: TRBV4-1
cdr3_aa: ASSQGRTETQY

j_call: TRBJ2-7
v_call: TRBV28
cdr3_aa: ASSQIGGEQY

j_call: TRBJ2-1
v_call: TRBV5-5
cdr3_aa: ASSLSAFDSYNEQF

j_call: TRBJ2-1
v_call: TRBV11-3
cdr3_aa: ASSSTEGDEQF

j_call: TRBJ1-5
v_call: TRBV6-1
cdr3_aa: ASSENSRQPQH

j_call: TRBJ1-5
v_call: TRBV29-1
cdr3_aa: SVQTGVEGPQH

j_call: TRBJ1-1
v_call: TRBV6-4
cdr3_aa: ASKRQGTANTEAF

j_call: TRBJ2-3
v_call: TRBV7-2
cdr3_aa: ASSYRLAHDTQY

j_call: TRBJ1-5
v_call: TRBV7-2
cdr3_aa: ASSAGPYSNQPQH

j_call: TRBJ2-5
v_call: TRBV18
cdr3_aa: ASSPRNGETQY

j_call: TRBJ2-7
v_call: TRBV5-1
cdr3_aa: ASTSQGARQY

j_call: TRBJ2-5
v_call: TRBV5-1
cdr3_aa: ASSLEPAGAQETQY

j_call: TRBJ2-2
v_call: TRBV3-1/TRBV3-2
cdr3_aa: ASSYQRTSSTGELF

j_call: TRBJ2-6
v_call: TRBV27
cdr3_aa: ASSSDKDRAVGANVLT

j_call: TRBJ2-5
v_call: TRBV11-2
cdr3_aa: ASSLRLAGGEETQY

j_call: TRBJ2-1
v_call: TRBV10-1
cdr3_aa: ASSESGGAYNEQF

j_call: TRBJ2-1
v_call: TRBV27
cdr3_aa: ASSLPVPGEQF

j_call: TRBJ2-5
v_call: TRBV9
cdr3_aa: ASSVDTVQETQY

j_call: TRBJ2-7
v_call: TRBV6-2/TRBV6-3
cdr3_aa: ASSYGQGPYEQY

j_call: TRBJ2-5
v_call: TRBV10-3
cdr3_aa: AISGARQETQY